Shown below are 22 T cell receptor beta chains from a single sample sequenced in a study of blood T cell repertoires in COVID-19. Repertoires were generated with immunoSEQ multiplex PCR, while TCRdb's copy carries only in-frame clones and drops some. The sample gives tens of thousands of clones, 84% of which show up once; around 5.9% is in the top ten. The specimen sequenced was peripheral blood. All receptors derive from a woman aged 55-69 years with acute or convalescent COVID-19.

DNA of the CDR3: TGTGCCAGCAGCTCCGAACAGGGTTGGGCTGAAGCTTTCTTT. This encodes CASSSEQGWAEAFF. The gene calls are TRBV5-4 and TRBJ1-1; TRBD1 is a possible D gene (6 bases). CDR1 is SGHNT and CDR2 is YYREEE in the germline V gene (reference sequence). Trimming pared 3 bases from V and 6 bases from J, leaving 15 bases between. The length of the CDR3 is 14 residues.

This clone is a singleton in its sample. The chain carries TRBV6-5 and TRBJ1-5; the D gene is possibly TRBD1 (6 bases). The V end lost 8 bases, the J end lost 1 base, and 12 bases lay between the germline ends. Per germline, CDR1 MNHEY and CDR2 SVGAGI. This CDR3 has 14 residues. CDR3 in amino acids: CASRIGQSNQPQHF. CDR3 coding DNA: TGTGCCAGCCGAATTGGACAGAGCAATCAGCCCCAGCATTTT.

The J gene is TRBJ2-2, the V gene TRBV14; D not certain. The germline V gene encodes CDR1 SGHDN and CDR2 FVKESK. The CDR3 has 14 residues. V was shortened by 0 bases and J by 6 bases, with 8 bases between the two germline ends. The CDR3 sequence: CASSQEYRAGELFF. CDR3 DNA: TGTGCCAGCAGCCAAGAATATCGTGCCGGGGAGCTGTTTTTT.

The chain has TRBV12-3 or TRBV12-4 and TRBJ2-7; D is perhaps TRBD1 (5 bases). The CDR3 consists of 13 residues. The germline V and J ends were trimmed by 5 bases and 3 bases, with 11 bases remaining between them. CDR3 region: CASSTGFLYEQYF. In DNA, the CDR3 is TGTGCCAGCAGTACAGGATTCCTCTACGAGCAGTACTTC.

This clone was counted once. CDR3 sequence reads: CTAGQGINEQYF. Here the CDR3 DNA reads TGCACCGCCGGGCAGGGGATCAACGAGCAGTACTTC. The chain joins TRBV29-1 to TRBJ2-7, with a possible D match to TRBD1 (6 bases). From germline, CDR1 is SQVTM and CDR2 ANQGSEA. The CDR3 has 12 amino acids.

V is TRBV5-1 and J is TRBJ2-3; 8 bases are shared with TRBD2. The trim removed 5 bases at V and 2 bases at J, leaving 4 bases unmatched. CDR1 and CDR2 from the germline V gene are SGHRS and YFSETQ. The CDR3 runs to 14 residues. CDR3 sequence reads: CASRAGGITDTQYF. The CDR3, as DNA: TGCGCCAGCAGGGCGGGGGGCATCACAGATACGCAGTATTTT.

The chain links TRBV5-5 to TRBJ1-1; no clear D. This CDR3 has 14 residues. From germline, CDR1 is SGHKS and CDR2 YYEKEE (reference sequence). V lost 0 bases and J 5 bases, leaving 11 bases between the germline ends. The CDR3 here is CASSLGASGTEAFF. The CDR3 DNA reads as TGTGCCAGCAGCTTGGGGGCGAGTGGGACTGAAGCTTTCTTT. The whole variable domain, remainder taken from reference TRBV5-5 and TRBJ1-1, is DAGVTQSPTHLIKTRGQQVTLRCSPISGHKSVSWYQQVLGQGPQFIFQYYEKEERGRGNFPDRFSARQFPNYSSELNVNALLLGDSALYLCASSLGASGTEAFFGQGTRLTVV.

The rearrangement joins TRBV7-2 to TRBJ2-7; D is perhaps TRBD1 (6 bases). Trimming left V 3 bases short and J 0 bases short, with 9 bases between. CDR1 SGHTA and CDR2 FQGNSA come from the germline V gene. The CDR3 spans 14 residues. This CDR3 reads CASSLDSNSYEQYF. For the CDR3, the DNA is TGTGCCAGCAGCTTGGACAGCAACTCCTACGAGCAGTACTTC. Drawing the rest from reference TRBV7-2 and TRBJ2-7, the complete variable domain is GAGVSQSPSNKVTEKGKDVELRCDPISGHTALYWYRQSLGQGLEFLIYFQGNSAPDKSGLPSDRFSAERTGGSVSTLTIQRTQQEDSAVYLCASSLDSNSYEQYFGPGTRLTVT.

V is TRBV7-3 and J is TRBJ2-1; tentatively, D is TRBD1 (7 bases). The V and J ends lost 0 bases and 6 bases respectively, with 9 bases between them. The CDR3 extends over 14 amino acids. The germline gives CDR1 SGHTA, CDR2 FQGTGA. The CDR3 loop is CASSLTEGANEQFF. In DNA, the CDR3 is TGTGCCAGCAGCTTAACGGAGGGGGCCAATGAGCAGTTCTTC.

The J gene is TRBJ1-6, the V gene TRBV6-6; 8 bases map to TRBD1. Germline lookup yields CDR1 MNHNY and CDR2 SVGAGI (reference sequence). J was trimmed by 5 bases and V by 5 bases; bases with no gene match: 8. CDR3 length equals 16 residues. The CDR3, as DNA: TGTGCCAGCAGTCGATTCGGACAGGGTAATAATTCACCCCTCCACTTT. Translation: CASSRFGQGNNSPLHF.

The CDR3 bases are TGTGCCAGCAGTTACTTCCTGAGCTCCTATAATTCACCCCTCCACTTT. Amino acid sequence: CASSYFLSSYNSPLHF. V and J are TRBV6-5 and TRBJ1-6; no definite D call. The CDR3 covers 16 residues. Germline CDR1 and CDR2: MNHEY and SVGAGI. V lost 1 base and J lost 0, with 7 bases in between.

In this sample, this clone turned up a few times. The V gene is TRBV2, the J gene TRBJ1-1; D is undetermined. The CDR3 has 13 amino acids. Germline CDR1 reads SNHLY; CDR2 reads FYNNEI. V was trimmed by 6 bases and J by 3 bases, leaving 11 bases between them. The CDR3: CASRATEDTEAFF. DNA for the CDR3: TGTGCCAGCAGAGCGACTGAGGACACTGAAGCTTTCTTT.

This chain uses TRBV11-2 with TRBJ2-3; 8 bases map to TRBD2. Trimming took 6 bases from V and 2 from J; bases not matched to a gene: 7. The CDR3 is 15 residues long. The germline V gene encodes CDR1 SGHAT and CDR2 FQNNGV. CDR3 region: CASSPRGVDTDTQYF. The CDR3 DNA follows: TGTGCCAGCAGTCCGCGGGGGGTTGACACAGATACGCAGTATTTT.

The chain carries TRBV9 and TRBJ1-4; 11 nucleotides align to TRBD1. Germline V gene sequence: CDR1 SGDLS, CDR2 YYNGEE. The trim removed 4 bases at V and 3 bases at J, leaving 14 bases unmatched. CDR3 length: 19 residues. CDR3 region: CASSPRPGTGGRSNEKLFF. DNA for the CDR3: TGTGCCAGCAGCCCAAGGCCCGGGACAGGGGGTAGATCTAATGAAAAACTGTTTTTT.

The chain links TRBV5-6 to TRBJ2-7; maybe TRBD1 (5 bases). The V and J ends lost 1 base and 2 bases respectively, with 13 bases between them. The V gene's germline CDR1 is SGHDT and CDR2 YYEEEE. The CDR3 is 15 residues long. In DNA, the CDR3 is TGTGCCAGCAGCTTGTCGAGGACACCCGCCTACGAGCAGTACTTC. Protein product: CASSLSRTPAYEQYF.

V is TRBV7-2 and J is TRBJ2-7; D remains ambiguous. The germline CDR1 and CDR2 sequences are SGHTA and FQGNSA. This CDR3 is 13 amino acids long. Trimming took 0 bases from V and 3 from J, leaving 6 bases between them. Here the CDR3 reads CASSLAADYEQYF. CDR3 in DNA: TGTGCCAGCAGCTTAGCGGCCGACTACGAGCAGTACTTC.

V and J are TRBV5-5 and TRBJ2-2, with a possible D match to TRBD1 (7 bases). The CDR3 contains 14 residues. Deletions cut 4 bases from V and 3 bases from J, with 10 bases between. Germline V gene sequence: CDR1 SGHKS, CDR2 YYEKEE (reference sequence). CDR3: CASSAGQYTGELFF. In DNA form, the CDR3 reads TGTGCCAGCAGCGCGGGACAGTACACCGGGGAGCTGTTTTTT. The full variable domain, its missing parts supplied by reference TRBV5-5 and TRBJ2-2, is DAGVTQSPTHLIKTRGQQVTLRCSPISGHKSVSWYQQVLGQGPQFIFQYYEKEERGRGNFPDRFSARQFPNYSSELNVNALLLGDSALYLCASSAGQYTGELFFGEGSRLTVL.

This rearrangement joins TRBV24-1 to TRBJ2-1, with 9 bases that match TRBD1. The length of the CDR3 is 15 residues. The V gene's germline CDR1 is KGHDR and CDR2 SFDVKD. V lost 9 bases, J lost 5 bases, and 10 bases stayed unmatched. The CDR3 DNA follows: TGTGCCACCTCCCCCGCGGGGACAGGGAACAATGAGCAGTTCTTC. This sequence encodes CATSPAGTGNNEQFF.

The V and J genes are TRBV29-1 and TRBJ2-7; D call uncertain. CDR1 SQVTM and CDR2 ANQGSEA come from the germline V gene. CDR3 size: 11 residues. V was pared by 3 bases and J by 5 bases, with 8 bases between. The CDR3, as DNA: TGCAGCGTTGAGGGCGTCCACGAGCAGTACTTC. Translated: CSVEGVHEQYF.

This sequence joins TRBV2 and TRBJ1-5; D perhaps matches TRBD1 (6 bases). The CDR3 totals 15 residues. Germline CDR1 is SNHLY and CDR2 is FYNNEI. V lost 3 bases to trimming and J lost 0 bases, with 9 bases between them. The CDR3 coding sequence is TGTGCCAGCAGTGACAGGGGATATAGCAATCAGCCCCAGCATTTT. Encoded protein: CASSDRGYSNQPQHF.

The chain has TRBV25-1 and TRBJ1-6, with D perhaps TRBD1 (5 bases). The CDR3 spans 15 residues. V lost 7 bases, J lost 1 base, and 11 bases lay in between. CDR1 and CDR2 from the germline V gene are MGHDK and SYGVNS. The CDR3 nucleotides are TGTGCCAGCACCCCCCGGGGGTCCTATAATTCACCCCTCCACTTT. This gives the protein CASTPRGSYNSPLHF.

The chain is built from TRBV19 and TRBJ1-2; possible D gene TRBD1, 5 bases. V dropped 10 bases and J dropped 4 bases, with 10 bases sitting between them. CDR1 LNHDA and CDR2 SQIVND come from the germline V gene (reference sequence). This CDR3 comprises 11 residues. The CDR3 protein is CATLDIYGYTF. The CDR3 DNA reads as TGTGCCACCTTGGACATCTATGGCTACACCTTC.